The 24 T cell receptor beta chains below come from one sample, sequenced in a study of T cell responses to AZD1222 COVID-19 vaccine. Here immunoSEQ multiplex PCR was the method, and the copy in TCRdb shows in-frame clones only, minus some. This sample yields about 180,000 clones, of which approximately 86% are seen a single time; approximately 8% belongs to the top ten. Sequenced material: peripheral blood, taken on day 0 of AZD1222 vaccination. These TCRs come from an adult in good health.

This chain connects TRBV24-1 to TRBJ2-1; 8 nucleotides line up with TRBD1. This CDR3 is built from 14 residues. Trimming at V came to 3 bases and at J to 9 bases, leaving 6 bases not matched to a gene. The germline gives CDR1 KGHDR, CDR2 SFDVKD. In nucleotides, the CDR3 is TGTGCCACCAGTGATCCCCCAGGGGGCAGTGAGCAGTTCTTC. Amino acids: CATSDPPGGSEQFF.

This chain uses TRBV14 with TRBJ2-5; 11 bases match TRBD2. The germline gives CDR1 SGHDN, CDR2 FVKESK. This CDR3 spans 15 amino acids. After removal of 4 bases from V and 4 bases from J, the junction contained 5 bases not matched to a gene. CDR3 sequence reads: CASSPLAGGRETQYF. The DNA for the CDR3 is TGTGCCAGCAGCCCCCTAGCGGGGGGTAGAGAGACCCAGTACTTC. Full variable domain (outside the CDR3, taken from reference TRBV14 and TRBJ2-5): EAGVTQFPSHSVIEKGQTVTLRCDPISGHDNLYWYRRVMGKEIKFLLHFVKESKQDESGMPNNRFLAERTGGTYSTLKVQPAELEDSGVYFCASSPLAGGRETQYFGPGTRLLVL.

The chain has TRBV2 and TRBJ2-5, with D perhaps given as TRBD1 or TRBD2 (5 bases each). Trimming stripped 6 bases from V and 5 bases from J, with 19 bases between. Germline V lookup: CDR1 SNHLY, CDR2 FYNNEI. This CDR3 is 15 amino acids long. CDR3 nucleotides: TGTGCCAGCAGCACCCGAGGGGTTTGGGGGGAGACCCAGTACTTC. This sequence encodes CASSTRGVWGETQYF.

This clone occurred a few times. The chain is built from TRBV29-1 and TRBJ1-1, with 8 bases matching TRBD1. The CDR3 runs 13 residues. Looked up from germline, CDR1 is SQVTM and CDR2 is ANQGSEA. The J segment lost 2 bases and the V segment lost 4 bases, leaving 3 bases of the junction unmatched. CDR3 in DNA: TGCAGCGTTGCTGACAGGGGAAACACTGAAGCTTTCTTT. Translated, it gives CSVADRGNTEAFF.

This clone has only one observation. This chain uses TRBV11-2 with TRBJ2-3; the match to TRBD2 covers 13 bases. The CDR3 is made up of 18 amino acids. In germline, CDR1 is SGHAT, CDR2 FQNNGV. Germline trimming cut 4 bases from V and 3 bases from J; bases unmatched to any gene: 10. Here the CDR3 DNA reads TGTGCCAGCAGCTCAGGACTAGCGGGGGTGCCGCCTACAGATACGCAGTATTTT. Amino acids: CASSSGLAGVPPTDTQYF. Combining the CDR3 with reference TRBV11-2 and TRBJ2-3 gives the whole variable domain EAGVAQSPRYKIIEKRQSVAFWCNPISGHATLYWYQQILGQGPKLLIQFQNNGVVDDSQLPKDRFSAERLKGVDSTLKIQPAKLEDSAVYLCASSSGLAGVPPTDTQYFGPGTRLTVL.

The chain links TRBV19 to TRBJ1-4; maybe TRBD1 (6 bases). Germline lookup yields CDR1 LNHDA and CDR2 SQIVND (reference sequence). This CDR3 has 11 residues. V was pared by 10 bases and J by 12 bases, with 15 bases between. The CDR3 DNA reads TGTGCCACCACGTCCCGGACAGAACTGTTTTTT. It translates to CATTSRTELFF.

For the CDR3, the DNA is TGTGCCATTGGACAGGGGGACACTGAAGCTTTCTTT. Protein product: CAIGQGDTEAFF. This rearrangement joins TRBV10-3 to TRBJ1-1; TRBD1 matches 10 bases. V shed 9 bases and J 3 bases; nucleotides not matched to a gene: 1. CDR1 is ENHRY, CDR2 SYGVKD, per germline. The CDR3 has 12 amino acids.

The CDR3 loop is CASSFELRGGNNEQFF. CDR3 nucleotide sequence: TGTGCCAGCAGCTTTGAGTTGCGGGGGGGTAACAATGAGCAGTTCTTC. The gene calls are TRBV5-6 and TRBJ2-1; TRBD2 agrees at 9 bases. Germline V gene lookup returns CDR1 SGHDT and CDR2 YYEEEE. This CDR3 has 16 residues. V was pared by 2 bases and J by 5 bases, with 8 bases of the junction left unmatched.

The chain carries TRBV14 and TRBJ1-4; 10 positions match TRBD1. J lost 4 bases, V lost 4 bases, and 9 bases had no gene match. CDR1 is SGHDN, CDR2 FVKESK, per germline. The CDR3 is 17 residues long. CDR3 coding DNA: TGTGCCAGCAGCCCGCGGACAGGGGGATTCAATAATGAAAAACTGTTTTTT. Translated: CASSPRTGGFNNEKLFF.

This sequence joins TRBV10-2 and TRBJ1-3; D gene ambiguous. Germline CDR1 WSHSY, CDR2 SAAADI. The CDR3 has 14 amino acids. V lost 0 bases and J 2 bases, leaving 5 bases between the germline ends. The chain's CDR3 is CASSESRPGNTIYF. The CDR3 bases are TGCGCCAGCAGTGAGTCGAGACCTGGAAACACCATATATTTT.

This clone came up once. The chain carries TRBV15 and TRBJ2-1, with 7 bases matching TRBD1. Germline V gives CDR1 LNHNV, CDR2 YYDKDF (reference sequence). The CDR3 is 15 residues long. Losses at the gene ends were 4 bases for V and 0 bases for J; bases not matched to a gene: 3. CDR3 DNA: TGTGCCACCAGCAACGGACAGGACTCCTACAATGAGCAGTTCTTC. The encoded protein is CATSNGQDSYNEQFF.

The CDR3 spells CASSHPDRGNEQFF. CDR3 in DNA: TGTGCCAGCAGCCACCCTGACAGGGGCAATGAGCAGTTCTTC. The chain has TRBV7-2 and TRBJ2-1; TRBD1 matches at 8 bases. The CDR3 covers 14 residues. V trimming: 5 bases; J trimming: 6 bases; junction bases outside the gene matches: 6. From germline, CDR1 is SGHTA and CDR2 FQGNSA.

This clone is a singleton in its sample. The chain is built from TRBV7-2 and TRBJ1-2; a weak D match, TRBD1 (6 bases). Germline assignment: CDR1 SGHTA and CDR2 FQGNSA. V lost 0 bases, J lost 6 bases, and 17 bases lay in between. CDR3 length equals 16 residues. The CDR3 region has the DNA TGTGCCAGCAGCTTAGCGACTGGGGGCGCTGGGAATGGCTACACCTTC. It codes for CASSLATGGAGNGYTF.

This clone was detected a few times. V usage is TRBV4-1 and J usage is TRBJ1-2, with a weak D call TRBD1 (5 bases). CDR3 size: 16 residues. V was cut by 0 bases and J by 4 bases, with 15 bases left in between. The germline V gene encodes CDR1 MGHRA and CDR2 YSYEKL. DNA for the CDR3: TGCGCCAGCAGCCAAGAGGATCGGGACCGACGCTATGGCTACACCTTC. This codes for CASSQEDRDRRYGYTF.

This rearrangement joins TRBV30 to TRBJ2-7; D not resolved. The CDR3 runs 12 residues. CDR1 is GTSNPN, CDR2 SVGIG, per germline (reference sequence). V lost 3 bases and J lost 2, with 8 bases in between. The CDR3 region is CAWRDRAYEQYF. For the CDR3, the DNA is TGTGCCTGGAGAGACCGAGCCTACGAGCAGTACTTC.

The chain is built from TRBV30 and TRBJ1-2; no clear D gene. The CDR3 runs to 15 residues. CDR1 and CDR2 (germline): GTSNPN, SVGIG (reference sequence). The V end lost 4 bases, the J end lost 4 bases, and 19 bases lay between the germline ends. CDR3 nucleotide sequence: TGTGCCTGGATTAACACCCTCAGTGGGTCCTATGGCTACACCTTC. It codes for CAWINTLSGSYGYTF.

This chain joins TRBV9 and TRBJ2-2; D is ambiguous. Trimming removed 2 bases from V and 0 bases from J, with 5 bases in between. The length of the CDR3 is 14 residues. Germline V CDR1 and CDR2: SGDLS, YYNGEE. In DNA, the CDR3 is TGTGCCAGCAGCGTCATATCGAACACCGGGGAGCTGTTTTTT. Translation: CASSVISNTGELFF.

The count of this clone is one. The chain employs TRBV15 and TRBJ2-1; 13 nucleotides align to TRBD2. Germline-derived CDR1 and CDR2 are LNHNV and YYDKDF (reference sequence). This CDR3 has 15 amino acids. The V and J ends lost 9 bases and 2 bases, in that order; junction bases with no gene match: 4. DNA of the CDR3: TGTGCCACGACTAGCGGGGGGACCGCCTACAATGAGCAGTTCTTC. It yields the protein CATTSGGTAYNEQFF.

The chain is built from TRBV5-1 and TRBJ2-5; D possibly corresponds to TRBD2 (5 bases). The germline CDR1 and CDR2 sequences are SGHRS and YFSETQ. Deletions cut 0 bases from V and 5 bases from J, with 17 bases between. The CDR3 has 16 residues. The CDR3 region is CASSLGTASFGETQYF. CDR3 nucleotides: TGCGCCAGCAGCTTGGGGACCGCTAGCTTTGGGGAGACCCAGTACTTC.

The chain couples TRBV19 to TRBJ1-6, with D possibly TRBD1 on 6 matching bases. V was pared by 3 bases and J by 7 bases, with 10 bases between. Germline CDR1 and CDR2: LNHDA and SQIVND (reference sequence). The CDR3 is made up of 14 amino acids. The CDR3 loop reads CASSMGARNSPLHF. In nucleotides, the CDR3 is TGTGCCAGTAGTATGGGGGCGAGAAATTCACCCCTCCACTTT.

Of note for this clone: Because the CDR3's place on the DNA is in doubt, the DNA is left out and the CDR3 is given as listed by TCRdb. The same CDR3 is also encoded by other DNA sequences in this sample. The V call is TRBV21-1, the J call TRBJ2-6; whether TRBD2, the table's D call, matches the DNA was not checked. TRBV21-1 is termed a pseudogene. The CDR3 has 18 amino acids, counting both end residues. CDR3 region: CASSNGEGVGPGANVLTF.

The J gene is TRBJ1-4, the V gene TRBV5-3, with D possibly being TRBD1 (5 bases). TRBV5-3 belongs to the ORF category, with a function that is uncertain. This CDR3 has 15 residues. Trimming removed 3 bases at V and 8 bases at J, with 17 bases between. CDR3 sequence reads: CARSSHGGIREKLFF. In nucleotides, the CDR3 is TGTGCCAGAAGCTCCCACGGGGGGATCAGGGAAAAACTGTTTTTT.

V and J are TRBV7-2 and TRBJ1-1; D remains ambiguous. The V and J ends lost 2 bases and 5 bases respectively, with 15 bases between them. The CDR3 totals 15 residues. Germline-derived CDR1 and CDR2 are SGHTA and FQGNSA. The CDR3 sequence: CASSLFPLAGTEAFF. DNA for the CDR3: TGTGCCAGCAGCTTATTTCCCTTAGCGGGGACTGAAGCTTTCTTT.

This clone was recorded once. J is TRBJ2-2 and V is TRBV7-3; D call uncertain. V lost 5 bases to trimming and J lost 2 bases, with 6 bases between them. The CDR3 is 13 residues long. Germline V gene sequence: CDR1 SGHTA, CDR2 FQGTGA. The CDR3 coding sequence is TGTGCCAGCAGCCTAATTAACACCGGGGAGCTGTTTTTT. Amino acids: CASSLINTGELFF.